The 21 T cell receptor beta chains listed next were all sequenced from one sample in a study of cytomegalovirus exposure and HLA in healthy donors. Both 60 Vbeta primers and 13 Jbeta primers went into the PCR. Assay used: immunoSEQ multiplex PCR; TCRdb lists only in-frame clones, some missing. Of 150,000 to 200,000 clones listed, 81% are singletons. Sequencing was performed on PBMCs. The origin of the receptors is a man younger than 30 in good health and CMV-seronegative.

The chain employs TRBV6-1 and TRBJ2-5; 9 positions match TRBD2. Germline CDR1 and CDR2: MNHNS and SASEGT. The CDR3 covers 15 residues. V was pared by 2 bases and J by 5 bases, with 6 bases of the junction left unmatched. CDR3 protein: CASSEMAGGPETQYF. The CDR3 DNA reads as TGTGCCAGCAGTGAAATGGCGGGAGGGCCTGAGACCCAGTACTTC.

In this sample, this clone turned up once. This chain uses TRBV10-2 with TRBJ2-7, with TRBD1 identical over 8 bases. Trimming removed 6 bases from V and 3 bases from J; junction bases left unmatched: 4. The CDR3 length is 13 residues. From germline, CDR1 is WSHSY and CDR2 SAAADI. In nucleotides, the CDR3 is TGCGCCAGCAGGGACGACAGGGGCTACGAGCAGTACTTC. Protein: CASRDDRGYEQYF.

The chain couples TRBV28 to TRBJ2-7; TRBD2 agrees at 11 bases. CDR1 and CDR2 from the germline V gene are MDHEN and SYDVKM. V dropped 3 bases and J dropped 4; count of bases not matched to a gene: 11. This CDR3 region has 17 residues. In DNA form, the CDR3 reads TGTGCCAGCAGTTTCTCAATCCAACTAGCGGGGGAGTACGAGCAGTACTTC. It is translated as CASSFSIQLAGEYEQYF.

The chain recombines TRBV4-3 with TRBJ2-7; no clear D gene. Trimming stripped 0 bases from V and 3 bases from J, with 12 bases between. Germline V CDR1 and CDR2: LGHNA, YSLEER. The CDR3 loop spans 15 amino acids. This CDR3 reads CASSQDRQVLYEQYF. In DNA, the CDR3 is TGCGCCAGCAGCCAAGACCGGCAGGTTCTCTACGAGCAGTACTTC.

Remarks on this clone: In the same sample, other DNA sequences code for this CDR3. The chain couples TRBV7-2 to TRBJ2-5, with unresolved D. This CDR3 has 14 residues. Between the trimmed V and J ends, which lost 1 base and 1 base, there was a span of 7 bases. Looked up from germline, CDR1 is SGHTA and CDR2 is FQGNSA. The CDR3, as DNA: TGTGCCAGCAGCTTAGTTAGTAGCCAAGAGACCCAGTACTTC. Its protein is CASSLVSSQETQYF.

The CDR3 DNA is TGCGCCAGCAGTTTGACTAGCGGGACCACAGATACGCAGTATTTT. It is translated as CASSLTSGTTDTQYF. V and J are TRBV5-1 and TRBJ2-3; 11 nucleotides agree with TRBD2. This CDR3 region has 15 residues. The junction had 4 bases not matched to a gene; V was cut back by 5 bases and J by 2 bases. Germline-derived CDR1 and CDR2 are SGHRS and YFSETQ.

The CDR3, as DNA: TGTGCCAGCAGCTCGATCAAAGCCTATTCGCTTAGCACAGATACGCAGTATTTT. It encodes CASSSIKAYSLSTDTQYF. The chain is built from TRBV5-5 and TRBJ2-3; D ambiguous. The CDR3 has 18 amino acids. In germline, CDR1 is SGHKS, CDR2 YYEKEE (reference sequence). The V gene lost 3 bases and the J gene lost 0 bases, with 20 bases spanning the gap.

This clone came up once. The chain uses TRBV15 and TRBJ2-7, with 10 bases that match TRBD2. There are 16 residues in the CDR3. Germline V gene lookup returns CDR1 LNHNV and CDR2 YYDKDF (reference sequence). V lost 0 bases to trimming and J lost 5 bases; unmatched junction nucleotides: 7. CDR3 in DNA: TGTGCCACCAGCAGAGATTCAGCGGGAGGGCCTGACGAGCAGTACTTC. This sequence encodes CATSRDSAGGPDEQYF.

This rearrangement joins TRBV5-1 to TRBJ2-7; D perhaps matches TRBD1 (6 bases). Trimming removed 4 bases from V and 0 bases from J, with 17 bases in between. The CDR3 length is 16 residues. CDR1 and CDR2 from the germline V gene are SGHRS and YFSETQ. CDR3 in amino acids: CASSHRVGGSSYEQYF. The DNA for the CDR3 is TGCGCCAGCAGCCACAGGGTTGGGGGAAGCTCCTACGAGCAGTACTTC.

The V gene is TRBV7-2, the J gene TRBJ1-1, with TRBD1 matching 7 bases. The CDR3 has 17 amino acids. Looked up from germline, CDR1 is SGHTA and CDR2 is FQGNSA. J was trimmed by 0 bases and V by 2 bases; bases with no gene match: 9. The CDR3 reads CASSLLPRGPMNTEAFF. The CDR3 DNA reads TGTGCCAGCAGCTTACTTCCTAGGGGGCCCATGAACACTGAAGCTTTCTTT.

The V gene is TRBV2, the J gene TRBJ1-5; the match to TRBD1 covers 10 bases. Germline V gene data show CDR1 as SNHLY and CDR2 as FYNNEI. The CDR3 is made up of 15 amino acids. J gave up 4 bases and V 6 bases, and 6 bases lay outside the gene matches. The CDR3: CASSRDRGRNQPQHF. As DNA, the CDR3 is TGTGCCAGCAGCCGGGACAGGGGCAGGAATCAGCCCCAGCATTTT.

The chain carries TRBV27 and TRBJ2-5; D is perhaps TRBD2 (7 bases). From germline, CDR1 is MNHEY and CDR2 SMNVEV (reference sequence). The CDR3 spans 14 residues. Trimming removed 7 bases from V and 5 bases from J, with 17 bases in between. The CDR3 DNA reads TGTGCCAGCATGGGACCAGGGGAGGGGGAGACCCAGTACTTC. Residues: CASMGPGEGETQYF.

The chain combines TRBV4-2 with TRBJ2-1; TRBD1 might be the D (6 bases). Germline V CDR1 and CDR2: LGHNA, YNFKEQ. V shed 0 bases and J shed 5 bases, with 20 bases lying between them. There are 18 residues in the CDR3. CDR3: CASSQDDRGYRGDNEQFF. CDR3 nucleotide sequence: TGTGCCAGCAGCCAAGACGATAGGGGGTACCGAGGGGACAATGAGCAGTTCTTC.

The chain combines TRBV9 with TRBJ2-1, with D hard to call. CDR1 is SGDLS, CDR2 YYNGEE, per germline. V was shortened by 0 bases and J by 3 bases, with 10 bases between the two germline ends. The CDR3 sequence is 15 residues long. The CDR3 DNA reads TGTGCCAGCAGCGTAGGGCCGGAGAGCTACAATGAGCAGTTCTTC. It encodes CASSVGPESYNEQFF.

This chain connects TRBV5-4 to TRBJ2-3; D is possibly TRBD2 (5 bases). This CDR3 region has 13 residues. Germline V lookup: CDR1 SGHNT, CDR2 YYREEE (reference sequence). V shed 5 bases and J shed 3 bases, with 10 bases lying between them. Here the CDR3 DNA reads TGTGCCAGCAGTTCCGGGAAAACAGATACGCAGTATTTT. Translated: CASSSGKTDTQYF.

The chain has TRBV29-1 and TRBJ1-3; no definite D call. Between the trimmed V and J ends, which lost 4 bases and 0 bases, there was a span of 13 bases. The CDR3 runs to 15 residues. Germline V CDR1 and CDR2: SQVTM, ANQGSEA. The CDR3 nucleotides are TGCAGCGTTGGATGGGCGCGACACTCTGGAAACACCATATATTTT. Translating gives CSVGWARHSGNTIYF.

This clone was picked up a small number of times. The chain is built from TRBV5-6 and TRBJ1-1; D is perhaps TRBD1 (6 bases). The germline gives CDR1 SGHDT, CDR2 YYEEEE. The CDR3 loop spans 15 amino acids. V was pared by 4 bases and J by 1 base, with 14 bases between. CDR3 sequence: CASSPLNRENTEAFF. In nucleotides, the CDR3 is TGTGCCAGCAGCCCCTTAAACAGGGAGAACACTGAAGCTTTCTTT.

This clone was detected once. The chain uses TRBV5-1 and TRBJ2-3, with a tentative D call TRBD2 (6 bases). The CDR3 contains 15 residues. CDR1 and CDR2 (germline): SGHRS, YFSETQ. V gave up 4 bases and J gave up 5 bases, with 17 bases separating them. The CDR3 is CASSRGSPQVDTQYF. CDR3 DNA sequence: TGCGCCAGCAGCCGGGGGTCACCGCAGGTAGATACGCAGTATTTT.

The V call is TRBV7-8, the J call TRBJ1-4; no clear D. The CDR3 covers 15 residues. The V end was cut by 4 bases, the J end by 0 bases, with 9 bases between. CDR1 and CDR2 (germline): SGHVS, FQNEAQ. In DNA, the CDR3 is TGTGCCAGCAGCTCCCGACATGCAACTAATGAAAAACTGTTTTTT. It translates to CASSSRHATNEKLFF.

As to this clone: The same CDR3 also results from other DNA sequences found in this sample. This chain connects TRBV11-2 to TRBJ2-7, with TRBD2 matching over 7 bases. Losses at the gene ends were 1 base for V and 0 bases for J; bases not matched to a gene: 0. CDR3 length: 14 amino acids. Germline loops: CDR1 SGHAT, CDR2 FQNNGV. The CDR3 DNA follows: TGTGCCAGCAGCTTAGGCGGGAGCTCCTACGAGCAGTACTTC. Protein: CASSLGGSSYEQYF.

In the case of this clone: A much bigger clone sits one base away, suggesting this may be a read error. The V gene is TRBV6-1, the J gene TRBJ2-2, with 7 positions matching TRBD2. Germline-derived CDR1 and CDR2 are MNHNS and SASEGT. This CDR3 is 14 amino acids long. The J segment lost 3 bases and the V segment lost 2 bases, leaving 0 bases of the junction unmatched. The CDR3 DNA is TGTGCCAGCAGTGAACTAGCGGACACCGGGGAGCTGTTTTTT. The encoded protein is CASSELADTGELFF.